This section outlines one TCR beta chain sequence together with its context. The antigen is unknown. These data are taken from a study of T cell responses to AZD1222 COVID-19 vaccine. Germline V gene lookup returns CDR1 MGHRA and CDR2 YSYEKL. The ends lost 1 base at V and 4 bases at J; junction bases unmatched: 4. This CDR3 region has 15 residues. General study results and limits: It was only after the peak T cell response that any repertoires were sampled. Spike-specific TCR breadth and depth went up after people got two AZD1222 doses.

This table comes from immunoSEQ multiplex PCR, and its TCRdb copy is limited to in-frame clones, with some not included. The data contain around 160,000 clones, 90% to 95% of them seen just once; the ten biggest clones take up roughly 4.6%. The chain couples TRBV4-1 to TRBJ2-1; the match to TRBD1 covers 7 bases. This TCR came from an adult who received the AZD1222 COVID-19 vaccine. The material was peripheral blood, obtained 28 days after the second AZD1222 dose. In DNA form, the CDR3 reads TGCGCCAGCAGCCAAGCCGGGACAGCGTACAATGAGCAGTTCTTC. Translating gives CASSQAGTAYNEQFF.